This is a list of T cell receptor beta chains from one sample in a study of T cells after yellow fever vaccination. MiXCR was run by TCRdb on the 5' RACE reads, yielding one entry per CDR3 protein. The sample has around 330,000 distinct CDR3 sequences; around 3.6% are singletons. Material: PBMCs, obtained on the day of the yellow fever booster vaccination. These receptors came from a man between 18 and 35 years old who received the YFV17D yellow fever vaccine. CDR3s include the opening cysteine and the closing phenylalanine or tryptophan. Fields, in order: clone size, D gene, V gene, J gene, CDR3 protein, CDR3 DNA. A D gene is named only where the DNA matches it firmly. A clone size is listed for some rows: how often the clone was seen (once, few, many), or a class if it is expanded.

.	TRBD2	TRBV20-1	TRBJ2-3	CSALEGLAALYTQYF	TGCAGTGCCTTAGAGGGACTAGCGGCCCTATATACGCAGTATTTT
few	TRBD2	TRBV7-2	TRBJ2-3	CASSLVVAGGHTDTQYF	TGTGCCAGCAGCTTAGTGGTAGCGGGGGGCCACACAGATACGCAGTATTTT
.	.	TRBV5-5	TRBJ1-2	CASSSVSFYGYTF	TGTGCCAGCAGCTCAGTTTCGTTCTATGGCTACACCTTC
many	.	TRBV20-1	TRBJ2-1	CSARDSRRGSYNEQFF	TGCAGTGCTAGAGATTCGAGGAGGGGCTCCTACAATGAGCAGTTCTTC
many	.	TRBV7-7	TRBJ2-5	CASSPGLYQETQYF	TGTGCTAGCAGCCCGGGACTGTACCAAGAGACCCAGTACTTC
many	TRBD1	TRBV24-1	TRBJ2-5	CATSDPTTGGETQYF	TGTGCCACCAGTGATCCAACTACAGGGGGAGAGACCCAGTACTTC
few	.	TRBV6-5	TRBJ2-6	CASSAQGYGANVLTF	TGTGCCAGCAGCGCCCAGGGTTACGGGGCCAACGTCCTGACTTTC
many	TRBD1	TRBV5-1	TRBJ2-7	CARGTGGYEQYF	TGCGCCAGGGGAACAGGGGGCTACGAGCAGTACTTC
many	.	TRBV2	TRBJ2-5	CASRPTGFWETQYF	TGTGCCAGCAGACCCACAGGGTTTTGGGAGACCCAGTACTTC
many	.	TRBV20-1	TRBJ1-3	CSAVTESSGNTIYF	TGCAGTGCGGTTACGGAGAGCTCTGGAAACACCATATATTTT
many	TRBD1	TRBV7-7	TRBJ2-2	CASSLESQGQPYPGELFF	TGTGCCAGCAGCTTAGAGTCCCAGGGACAGCCCTACCCCGGGGAGCTGTTTTTT
many	.	TRBV5-1	TRBJ2-7	CASSLGQGGDEQYF	TGCGCCAGCAGCTTGGGACAGGGAGGCGACGAGCAGTACTTC
few	TRBD2	TRBV5-1	TRBJ2-2	CASSSSGAGELFF	TGCGCCAGCAGCTCTAGCGGGGCCGGGGAGCTGTTTTTT
many	TRBD1	TRBV7-2	TRBJ2-5	CASSLVPGQGKETQYF	TGTGCCAGCAGCTTAGTACCGGGACAGGGGAAAGAGACCCAGTACTTC
many	TRBD2	TRBV7-2	TRBJ2-2	CASSLSSGTNTGELFF	TGTGCCAGCAGCTTATCTAGCGGGACAAACACCGGGGAGCTGTTTTTT
.	.	TRBV5-1	TRBJ2-5	CASSFVGAAETQYF	TGCGCCAGCAGCTTTGTTGGGGCGGCAGAGACCCAGTACTTC
many	.	TRBV5-1	TRBJ1-2	CASRIGGTGYTF	TGCGCCAGCAGGATCGGGGGGACCGGCTACACCTTC
many	TRBD1	TRBV19	TRBJ1-1	CASSTRQGPGTEAFF	TGTGCCAGTAGTACCCGACAGGGGCCGGGGACTGAAGCTTTCTTT
.	.	TRBV6-1	TRBJ2-7	CASRVEVAYEQYF	TGTGCCAGCAGGGTTGAGGTGGCTTACGAGCAGTACTTC
many	.	TRBV11-2	TRBJ2-1	CASSLDRVNEQFF	TGTGCCAGCAGCTTAGACAGGGTCAATGAGCAGTTCTTC
many	.	TRBV9	TRBJ2-3	CASSVDPGTDTQYF	TGTGCCAGCAGCGTAGATCCGGGCACAGATACGCAGTATTTT
few	TRBD2	TRBV6-6	TRBJ2-2	CASSYLGLAGELFF	TGTGCCAGCAGTTACCTAGGACTAGCAGGGGAGCTGTTTTTT
many	.	TRBV5-4	TRBJ1-1	CASSSAGALNTEAFF	TGTGCCAGCAGCTCTGCCGGGGCCCTGAACACTGAAGCTTTCTTT
many	.	TRBV12-3/TRBV12-4	TRBJ1-1	CASSFSGAGGTEAFF	TGTGCCAGCAGTTTCTCGGGGGCGGGGGGTACTGAAGCTTTCTTT
.	TRBD2	TRBV7-2	TRBJ2-5	CASSLRTSEETQYF	TGTGCCAGCAGCTTAAGGACTAGCGAAGAGACCCAGTACTTC
many	.	TRBV6-5	TRBJ2-4	CASSDHMVNIQYF	TGTGCCAGCAGTGACCACATGGTAAACATTCAGTACTTC
many	TRBD2	TRBV4-2	TRBJ2-2	CASSQDASGGFNTGELFF	TGTGCCAGCAGCCAAGATGCTAGCGGGGGGTTTAACACCGGGGAGCTGTTTTTT
many	.	TRBV5-1	TRBJ1-2	CASSLSAYGYTF	TGCGCCAGCAGCTTGTCTGCATATGGCTACACCTTC
few	.	TRBV6-6	TRBJ1-5	CASRDREPQHF	TGTGCCAGCAGAGATCGAGAGCCCCAGCATTTT
few	.	TRBV5-1	TRBJ2-3	CASRRQAGADTQYF	TGCGCCAGCAGAAGGCAGGCGGGGGCGGATACGCAGTATTTT
many	.	TRBV18	TRBJ1-1	CASSPTANTEAFF	TGTGCCAGCTCGCCTACAGCGAACACTGAAGCTTTCTTT
many	.	TRBV12-3/TRBV12-4	TRBJ2-7	CASSVKGWGEQYF	TGTGCCAGCAGTGTCAAAGGATGGGGCGAGCAGTACTTC
many	.	TRBV7-2	TRBJ1-1	CASSLEGVIEAFF	TGTGCCAGCAGCTTAGAGGGGGTCATTGAAGCTTTCTTT
many	TRBD1	TRBV19	TRBJ1-1	CASSTWTGLAEAFF	TGTGCCAGTAGTACCTGGACAGGGTTGGCTGAAGCTTTCTTT
many	.	TRBV5-5	TRBJ2-1	CASRPEATDWEVGEQFF	TGTGCCAGCAGGCCAGAAGCGACAGACTGGGAGGTGGGTGAGCAGTTCTTC
.	TRBD2	TRBV28	TRBJ2-3	CASSLWRPSGDTDTQYF	TGTGCCAGCAGTTTATGGAGGCCTAGCGGAGACACAGATACGCAGTATTTT
few	TRBD1	TRBV12-3/TRBV12-4	TRBJ1-1	CASVLTGANTEAFF	TGTGCCAGCGTACTAACAGGGGCTAACACTGAAGCTTTCTTT
few	TRBD1	TRBV6-2/TRBV6-3	TRBJ1-1	CASSYEGAGDTEAFF	TGTGCCAGCAGTTATGAGGGGGCCGGGGACACTGAAGCTTTCTTT
many	.	TRBV7-6	TRBJ2-2	CASSLAGGGELFF	TGTGCCAGCAGCTTAGCGGGCGGCGGGGAGCTGTTTTTT
few	.	TRBV18	TRBJ1-1	CASSPGISLGGRTEAFF	TGTGCCAGCTCACCAGGAATCTCCTTAGGGGGTCGAACTGAAGCTTTCTTT
.	TRBD1	TRBV24-1	TRBJ2-2	CATSDPRQGTGELFF	TGTGCCACCAGTGACCCTAGACAGGGGACCGGGGAGCTGTTTTTT
few	TRBD1	TRBV11-2	TRBJ1-2	CASSLRDRGDGYTF	TGTGCCAGCAGCTTACGGGACAGGGGCGATGGCTACACCTTC
many	TRBD1	TRBV7-9	TRBJ2-7	CASSPRDRAYEQYF	TGTGCCAGCAGCCCCCGGGACAGGGCCTACGAGCAGTACTTC
.	TRBD1	TRBV5-1	TRBJ2-7	CASSSQPGQRSYEQYF	TGCGCCAGCAGCTCTCAGCCGGGACAGCGCTCCTACGAGCAGTACTTC
.	TRBD2	TRBV7-8	TRBJ2-1	CASSITSGYNEQFF	TGTGCCAGCAGCATAACTAGCGGCTACAATGAGCAGTTCTTC
.	TRBD1	TRBV12-3/TRBV12-4	TRBJ2-3	CASTQHRDRGDTQYF	TGTGCCAGCACTCAACACCGGGACAGGGGGGATACGCAGTATTTT
few	.	TRBV6-5	TRBJ1-4	CASSYGEGKLFF	TGTGCCAGCAGTTACGGGGAAGGAAAACTGTTTTTT
.	.	TRBV5-1	TRBJ2-1	CASSLPPTSYNEQFF	TGCGCCAGCAGCCTTCCACCGACCTCCTACAATGAGCAGTTCTTC
.	.	TRBV5-1	TRBJ1-2	CASSVQGHDYGYTF	TGCGCCAGCAGCGTACAGGGCCATGACTATGGCTACACCTTC
many	.	TRBV5-1	TRBJ2-1	CASSLADLGNEQFF	TGCGCCAGCAGCTTGGCGGACTTGGGCAATGAGCAGTTCTTC
.	.	TRBV5-1	TRBJ1-6	CASSSGSSSYNSPLHF	TGCGCCAGCAGCTCTGGATCGAGCTCCTATAATTCACCCCTCCACTTT
.	TRBD1	TRBV19	TRBJ1-1	CASIYTGGGTEAFF	TGTGCCAGTATCTATACAGGGGGCGGCACTGAAGCTTTCTTT
few	TRBD2	TRBV4-1	TRBJ2-7	CASSQGGGTYEQYF	TGCGCCAGCAGCCAGGGGGGGGGGACTTACGAGCAGTACTTC
few	.	TRBV7-3	TRBJ2-1	CASSPGLGNEQFF	TGTGCCAGCAGCCCCGGACTGGGCAATGAGCAGTTCTTC
many	.	TRBV6-5	TRBJ2-7	CASAGTPSYEQYF	TGTGCCAGCGCCGGGACACCGTCCTACGAGCAGTACTTC